This record concerns one T cell receptor (beta chain) sequence. Its target is unknown. The sample is drawn from a study of shared clonotypes between healthy human individuals. Only Caucasian adults living in Nashville, Tennessee made up the donor group. Germline assignment: CDR1 MGHDK and CDR2 SYGVNS. V was shortened by 1 base and J by 8 bases, with 9 bases between the two germline ends. The CDR3 totals 14 residues. Several immunoSEQ plates held equal portions of the genomic DNA taken from each subset. This table comes from immunoSEQ multiplex PCR, and its TCRdb copy is limited to in-frame clones, with some not included. The sample has about 2 million clones; about 95% are singletons. General study points: Although depth was large, rarefaction showed that sequencing of the sorted subsets was incomplete. Depth of sequencing was expected to influence donor clonotype sharing.

The chain is built from TRBV25-1 and TRBJ2-6, with TRBD2 as a possible D gene (5 bases). The specimen was naive CD4+ T cells sorted from blood. Subset here: CD45RA+ positively selected. The source is a young man in good health. CDR3 sequence reads: CASSELREPNVLTF. For the CDR3, the DNA is TGTGCCAGCAGTGAATTGAGGGAACCCAACGTCCTGACTTTC.